Following are 10 T cell receptor beta chains from one sample sequenced in a study of human T cells and chemical hapten exposure. The time point is: patch test 2, 6 weeks after DPC sensitization. The treatment denotes: therapeutic diphenylcyclopropenone sensitization with weekly scalp DPC. Extraction of total RNA was performed on unfractionated whole blood. TCRdb re-called the RACE reads with MiXCR, one entry per CDR3 protein. The data contain 35,000 to 45,000 distinct CDR3 sequences, about 9.6% of them singletons. Material: whole blood, obtained in connection with sensitization to the hapten diphenylcyclopropenone (DPC). These receptors originate from a woman aged 30 to 39 with alopecia areata. Some clones in this sample may be carry-over from other donors' samples.

In this sample, this clonotype turned up a few times. The CDR3 protein is CASGGKINSGNTIYF. Written as DNA, the CDR3 is TGTGCCAGTGGGGGAAAGATCAACTCTGGAAACACCATATATTTT. This chain joins TRBV9 and TRBJ1-3, with D perhaps matching TRBD1 (5 bases). Germline V gene lookup returns CDR1 SGDLS and CDR2 YYNGEE. This CDR3 region has 15 residues. The V gene lost 8 bases and the J gene lost 0 bases, with 15 bases spanning the gap.

The table lists this clonotype with a few counts. V and J are TRBV6-6 and TRBJ2-1; no clear D gene. Looked up from germline, CDR1 is MNHNY and CDR2 is SVGAGI (reference sequence). The CDR3 totals 13 residues. The V gene lost 7 bases and the J gene lost 4 bases, with 11 bases spanning the gap. CDR3: CASTQEVYNEQFF. In DNA form, the CDR3 reads TGTGCCAGCACCCAGGAAGTGTACAATGAGCAGTTCTTC.

This clonotype has ten or more counts. V is TRBV6-4 and J is TRBJ1-1; D possibly corresponds to TRBD1 (5 bases). CDR1 MRHNA and CDR2 SNTAGT come from the germline V gene. V was trimmed by 3 bases and J by 1 base, leaving 15 bases between them. This CDR3 contains 16 residues. CDR3 loop: CASSEELGLGNTEAFF. The CDR3 DNA reads TGTGCCAGCAGTGAGGAACTGGGGCTCGGGAACACTGAAGCTTTCTTT.

This clonotype is classed as medium-sized. The chain's CDR3 is CASSLSGSKNIQYF. The CDR3 region has the DNA TGTGCCAGCAGTCTCTCTGGATCCAAAAACATTCAGTACTTC. The gene calls are TRBV28 and TRBJ2-4; D unresolved. Germline V CDR1 and CDR2: MDHEN, SYDVKM. The CDR3 contains 14 residues. The V and J ends lost 5 bases and 2 bases respectively, with 10 bases between them.

The genes are TRBV7-2 and TRBJ2-7, with 7 bases lining up with TRBD1. V was pared by 3 bases and J by 2 bases, with 7 bases of the junction left unmatched. Germline CDR1 SGHTA, CDR2 FQGNSA. The CDR3 spans 15 residues. CDR3 bases: TGTGCCAGCAGCTTGGAGACAGGGTACACCTACGAGCAGTACTTC. It is translated as CASSLETGYTYEQYF.

The V and J genes are TRBV7-2 and TRBJ1-6; D unclear. Trimming removed 1 base at V and 3 bases at J, with 7 bases between. Germline V gene data show CDR1 as SGHTA and CDR2 as FQGNSA. This CDR3 is built from 15 residues. The CDR3 loop is CASSLGPLYNSPLHF. CDR3 nucleotide sequence: TGTGCCAGCAGCTTAGGGCCGCTCTATAATTCACCCCTCCACTTT.

The chain carries TRBV9 and TRBJ1-3, with 12 nucleotides matching TRBD1. V lost 2 bases, J lost 7 bases, and 1 base stayed unmatched. CDR3 length: 14 residues. Germline assignment: CDR1 SGDLS and CDR2 YYNGEE. CDR3 DNA: TGTGCCAGCAGCGTGGGGACAGGGGGCAACACCATATATTTT. Its protein is CASSVGTGGNTIYF.

There are many counts of this clonotype. The CDR3 DNA reads TGTGCCAGCAGCTCACAGAGGGGTTCCTACGAGCAGTACTTC. Amino acids: CASSSQRGSYEQYF. The J gene is TRBJ2-7, the V gene TRBV7-2, with D possibly being TRBD1 or TRBD2 (5 bases each). CDR3 length: 14 amino acids. In germline, CDR1 is SGHTA, CDR2 FQGNSA. V dropped 4 bases and J dropped 1 base, with 11 bases sitting between them.

With respect to this clonotype: The CDR3 does not close with the conserved phenylalanine or tryptophan, likely indicating a read error. This chain connects TRBV6-6 to TRBJ2-2, with 8 bases that match TRBD2. Germline V lookup: CDR1 MNHNY, CDR2 SVGAGI (reference sequence). V was pared by 7 bases and J by 4 bases, with 11 bases of the junction left unmatched. The CDR3 is 16 residues long. The CDR3 protein is CASNPETSVGTGELFL. As DNA, the CDR3 is TGTGCCAGCAACCCTGAGACTAGCGTGGGCACCGGGGAGCTGTTTCTT.

The chain couples TRBV20-1 to TRBJ1-5, with D hard to call. CDR1 and CDR2 from the germline V gene are DFQATT and SNEGSKA (reference sequence). The length of the CDR3 is 11 residues. V was cut by 6 bases and J by 3 bases, with 6 bases left in between. The CDR3 sequence is CSASTNQPQHF. CDR3 in DNA: TGCAGTGCCAGCACCAATCAGCCCCAGCATTTT.